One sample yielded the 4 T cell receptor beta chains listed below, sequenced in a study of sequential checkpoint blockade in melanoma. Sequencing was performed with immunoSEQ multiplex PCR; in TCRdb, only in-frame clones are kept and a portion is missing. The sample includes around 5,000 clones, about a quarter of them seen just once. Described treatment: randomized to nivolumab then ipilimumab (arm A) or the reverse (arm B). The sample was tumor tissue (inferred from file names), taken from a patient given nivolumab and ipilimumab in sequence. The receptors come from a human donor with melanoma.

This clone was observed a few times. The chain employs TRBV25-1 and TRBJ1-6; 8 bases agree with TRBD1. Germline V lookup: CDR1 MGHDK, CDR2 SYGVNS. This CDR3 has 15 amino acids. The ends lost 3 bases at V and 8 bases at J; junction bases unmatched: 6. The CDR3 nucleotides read TGTGCCAGCAGTGATTCGACAGGGGAATATTCACCCCTCCACTTT. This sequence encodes CASSDSTGEYSPLHF.

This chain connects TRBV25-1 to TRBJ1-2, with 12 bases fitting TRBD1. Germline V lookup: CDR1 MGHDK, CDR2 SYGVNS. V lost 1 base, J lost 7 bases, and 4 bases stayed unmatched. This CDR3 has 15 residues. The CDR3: CASSEWDRGLTGYTF. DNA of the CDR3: TGTGCCAGCAGTGAATGGGACAGGGGGCTCACTGGCTACACCTTC.

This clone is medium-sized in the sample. In DNA, the CDR3 is TGTGCCAGCAGTGATCCCGGGATATCGGGTGAAAAACTGTTTTTT. It codes for CASSDPGISGEKLFF. The chain combines TRBV25-1 with TRBJ1-4, with D hard to call. This CDR3 comprises 15 residues. Germline CDR1 MGHDK, CDR2 SYGVNS. V was trimmed by 3 bases and J by 7 bases, leaving 15 bases between them.

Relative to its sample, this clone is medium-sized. CDR3 nucleotide sequence: TGTGCCAGCAGCGTAGGAATGGGTGGCAATGGCTACACCTTC. Translation: CASSVGMGGNGYTF. The gene calls are TRBV9 and TRBJ1-2; no clear D gene. The CDR3 is 14 residues long. The V gene's germline CDR1 is SGDLS and CDR2 YYNGEE. Trimming removed 0 bases at V and 6 bases at J, with 12 bases between.